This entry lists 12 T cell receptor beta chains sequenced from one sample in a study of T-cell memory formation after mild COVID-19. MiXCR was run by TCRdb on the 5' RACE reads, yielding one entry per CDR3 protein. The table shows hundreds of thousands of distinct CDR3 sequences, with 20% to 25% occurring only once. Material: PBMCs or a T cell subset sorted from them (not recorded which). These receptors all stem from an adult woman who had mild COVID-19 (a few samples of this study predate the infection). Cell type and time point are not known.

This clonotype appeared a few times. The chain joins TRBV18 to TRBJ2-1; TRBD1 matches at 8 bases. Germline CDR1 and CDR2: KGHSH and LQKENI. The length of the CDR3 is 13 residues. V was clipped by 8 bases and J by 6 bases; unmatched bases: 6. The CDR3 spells CASHRQGPNEQFF. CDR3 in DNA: TGTGCCAGCCACCGACAGGGGCCCAATGAGCAGTTCTTC.

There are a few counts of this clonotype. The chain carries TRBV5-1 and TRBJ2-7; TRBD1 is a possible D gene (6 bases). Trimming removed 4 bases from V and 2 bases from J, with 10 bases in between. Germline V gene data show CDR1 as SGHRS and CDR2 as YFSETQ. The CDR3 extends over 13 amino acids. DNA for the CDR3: TGCGCCAGCAGCCCCCAGGGGACCTACGAGCAGTACTTC. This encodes CASSPQGTYEQYF.

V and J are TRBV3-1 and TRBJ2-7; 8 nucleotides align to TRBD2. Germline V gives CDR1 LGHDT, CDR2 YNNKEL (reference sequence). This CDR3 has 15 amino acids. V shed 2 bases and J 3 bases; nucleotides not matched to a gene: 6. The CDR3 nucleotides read TGTGCCAGCAGCCAAACGGCGGGAGGCATCTACGAGCAGTACTTC. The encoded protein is CASSQTAGGIYEQYF.

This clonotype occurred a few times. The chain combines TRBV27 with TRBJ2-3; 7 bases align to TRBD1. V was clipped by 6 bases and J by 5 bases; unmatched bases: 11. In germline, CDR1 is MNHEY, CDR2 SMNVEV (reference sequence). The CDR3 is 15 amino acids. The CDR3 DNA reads TGTGCCAGCAGGGGGACAGACAGCCCGGGAGATACGCAGTATTTT. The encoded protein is CASRGTDSPGDTQYF.

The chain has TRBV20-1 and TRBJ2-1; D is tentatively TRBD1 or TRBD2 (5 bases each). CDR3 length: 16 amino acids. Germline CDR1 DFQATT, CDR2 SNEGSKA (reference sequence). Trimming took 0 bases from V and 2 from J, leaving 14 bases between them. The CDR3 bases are TGCAGTGCTAGAGATCCATCCGGGGCGCCCTACAATGAGCAGTTCTTC. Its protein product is CSARDPSGAPYNEQFF.

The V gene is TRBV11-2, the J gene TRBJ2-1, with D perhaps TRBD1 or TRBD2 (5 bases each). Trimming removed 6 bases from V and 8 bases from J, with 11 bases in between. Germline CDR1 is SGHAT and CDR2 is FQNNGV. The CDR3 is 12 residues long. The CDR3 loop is CASRSPGHEQFF. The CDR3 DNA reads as TGTGCCAGCAGATCACCGGGACATGAGCAGTTCTTC.

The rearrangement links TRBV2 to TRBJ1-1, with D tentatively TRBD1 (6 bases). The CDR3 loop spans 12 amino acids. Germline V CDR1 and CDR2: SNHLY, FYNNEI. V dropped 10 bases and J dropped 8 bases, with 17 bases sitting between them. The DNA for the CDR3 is TGTGCCACACTACGGGACACGGGAGAAGCTTTCTTT. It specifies CATLRDTGEAFF. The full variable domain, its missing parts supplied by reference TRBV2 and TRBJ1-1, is EPEVTQTPSHQVTQMGQEVILRCVPISNHLYFYWYRQILGQKVEFLVSFYNNEISEKSEIFDDQFSVERPDGSNFTLKIRSTKLEDSAMYFCATLRDTGEAFFGQGTRLTVV.

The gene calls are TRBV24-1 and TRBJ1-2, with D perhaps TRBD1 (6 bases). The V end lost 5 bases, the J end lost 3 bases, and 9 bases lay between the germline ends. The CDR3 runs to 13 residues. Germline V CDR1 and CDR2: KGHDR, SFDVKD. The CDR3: CATSGTVDYGYTF. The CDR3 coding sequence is TGTGCCACCAGTGGGACAGTTGACTATGGCTACACCTTC.

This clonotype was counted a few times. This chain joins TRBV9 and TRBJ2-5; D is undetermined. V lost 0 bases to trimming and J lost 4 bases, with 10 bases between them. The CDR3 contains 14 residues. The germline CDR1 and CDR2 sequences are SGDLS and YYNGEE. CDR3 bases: TGTGCCAGCAGCGTAGAGCCCGGCTTAGAGACCCAGTACTTC. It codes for CASSVEPGLETQYF.

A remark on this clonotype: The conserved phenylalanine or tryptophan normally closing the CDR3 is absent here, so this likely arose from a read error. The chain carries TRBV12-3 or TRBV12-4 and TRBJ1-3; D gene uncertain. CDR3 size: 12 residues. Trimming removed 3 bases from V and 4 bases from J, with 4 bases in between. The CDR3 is CASSFGGNTIYS. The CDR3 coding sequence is TGTGCCAGCAGTTTCGGGGGAAACACCATATATTCT.

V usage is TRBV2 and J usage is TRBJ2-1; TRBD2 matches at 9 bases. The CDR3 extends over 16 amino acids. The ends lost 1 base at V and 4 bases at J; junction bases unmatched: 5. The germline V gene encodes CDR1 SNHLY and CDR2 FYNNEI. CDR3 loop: CASSEVLAGAYNEQFF. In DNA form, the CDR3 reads TGTGCCAGCAGTGAAGTCTTAGCGGGGGCGTACAATGAGCAGTTCTTC.

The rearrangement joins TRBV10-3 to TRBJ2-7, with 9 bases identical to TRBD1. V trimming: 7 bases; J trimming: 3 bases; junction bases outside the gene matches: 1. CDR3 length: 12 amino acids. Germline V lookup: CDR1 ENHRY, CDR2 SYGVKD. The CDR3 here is CAITDRGYEQYF. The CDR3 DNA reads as TGTGCCATCACGGACAGGGGCTACGAGCAGTACTTC.